These 5 T cell receptor beta chains were sequenced from one sample in a study of T cell responses to AZD1222 COVID-19 vaccine. Using immunoSEQ multiplex PCR, the repertoire was profiled, and TCRdb retains in-frame clones only, with some absent. The sample comprises some 130,000 clones, 85% to 90% of which are singletons, and approximately 20% rests with the top ten. Specimen: peripheral blood, collected on day 0 of AZD1222 vaccination. These TCRs come from an adult in good health.

The J gene is TRBJ1-1, the V gene TRBV5-1; D unclear. The germline V and J ends were trimmed by 5 bases and 1 base, with 15 bases remaining between them. CDR1 is SGHRS, CDR2 YFSETQ, per germline. The CDR3 spans 15 residues. CDR3 DNA: TGCGCCAGCAGGCTATTACAGTGGGCGAACACTGAAGCTTTCTTT. Amino acid sequence: CASRLLQWANTEAFF.

This clone was observed a few times. The rearrangement joins TRBV7-9 to TRBJ2-3, with a possible D match to TRBD1 (6 bases). Germline loops: CDR1 SEHNR, CDR2 FQNEAQ (reference sequence). V lost 4 bases, J lost 6 bases, and 14 bases lay in between. This CDR3 contains 14 residues. CDR3 bases: TGTGCCAGCAGCTCTCAACAGGGATTCGATACGCAGTATTTT. This encodes CASSSQQGFDTQYF.

V usage is TRBV7-6 and J usage is TRBJ2-1; 7 positions match TRBD2. This CDR3 comprises 14 residues. The V gene end was trimmed by 2 bases and the J gene end by 6 bases; junction bases not matched to a gene: 4. The germline CDR1 and CDR2 sequences are SGHVS and FNYEAQ. CDR3 nucleotides: TGTGCCAGCAGCTTACGACTAGCCGGCAATGAGCAGTTCTTC. Protein sequence: CASSLRLAGNEQFF.

The gene calls are TRBV3-1 (or the pseudogene TRBV3-2) and TRBJ2-1, with TRBD2 identical over 11 bases. V shed 4 bases, J shed 7 bases, and the junction held 6 bases outside the gene matches. The V gene's germline CDR1 is LGHDT and CDR2 YNNKEL (reference sequence). This CDR3 is 15 amino acids long. CDR3 in amino acids: CASSLSGGAGNEQFF. Here the CDR3 DNA reads TGTGCCAGCAGCCTTAGCGGGGGGGCAGGGAATGAGCAGTTCTTC.

CDR3 nucleotides: TGTGCCATCAGTGAGTCCCTTTCCGGCGGGGGGGCTGGAGATACGCAGTATTTT. As protein: CAISESLSGGGAGDTQYF. J is TRBJ2-3 and V is TRBV10-3, with 9 bases matching TRBD2. CDR3 length: 18 residues. Trimming removed 0 bases from V and 5 bases from J; junction bases left unmatched: 12. Germline CDR1 is ENHRY and CDR2 is SYGVKD.